A selection of T cell receptor beta chains follows, all from one sample in a study of T cells in Graves' hyperthyroidism and ophthalmopathy. TCRdb re-called the multiplex PCR reads with MiXCR, one entry per CDR3 protein. The sample holds about 400,000 distinct CDR3 sequences; 14% to 15% are singletons and the top ten take less than 35%. Sequencing input: blood. The source is a woman aged 30 to 39 with Graves' hyperthyroidism. The CDR3 runs from the conserved cysteine through the conserved F or W. The D gene is left open where the match is weak. A clone size is listed for some rows: how often the clone was seen (once, few, many), or a class if it is expanded.

abundance: NA; v_gene: TRBV19; d_gene: TRBD2; j_gene: TRBJ2-1; CDR3nt: TGTGCCAGTAGGGCCGGACTAGCGGGAGTCAATTTTTACAATGAGCAGTTCTTC; CDR3aa: CASRAGLAGVNFYNEQFF
abundance: NA; v_gene: TRBV11-2; d_gene: NA; j_gene: TRBJ2-6; CDR3nt: TGTGCCAGCAGCTTAAGGACGGGAGTCTCTGGGGCCAACGTCCTGACTTTC; CDR3aa: CASSLRTGVSGANVLTF
abundance: NA; v_gene: TRBV7-2; d_gene: NA; j_gene: TRBJ2-3; CDR3nt: TGTGCCAGCAGCTCGGGACCCCTAGGTGAGGCGCAGTATTTT; CDR3aa: CASSSGPLGEAQYF
abundance: many; v_gene: TRBV18; d_gene: TRBD1; j_gene: TRBJ2-3; CDR3nt: TGTGCCAGCTCACCAAGGACAGGGGGCACAGATACGCAGTATTTT; CDR3aa: CASSPRTGGTDTQYF
abundance: many; v_gene: TRBV28; d_gene: NA; j_gene: TRBJ2-7; CDR3nt: TGTGCCAGCAGTTCCGGTATGAGGTCCTACGAGCAGTACTTC; CDR3aa: CASSSGMRSYEQYF
abundance: few; v_gene: TRBV27; d_gene: NA; j_gene: TRBJ1-3; CDR3nt: TGTGCCAGCAGTTTAAAGCCCCCAGGAAACACCATATATTTT; CDR3aa: CASSLKPPGNTIYF
abundance: few; v_gene: TRBV6-5; d_gene: TRBD1; j_gene: TRBJ2-7; CDR3nt: TGTGCCAGCAGTTCTGGGTATCCACAGGGGCCGGCGAGGTGGCAGTACTTC; CDR3aa: CASSSGYPQGPARWQYF
abundance: NA; v_gene: TRBV7-9; d_gene: NA; j_gene: TRBJ1-1; CDR3nt: TGTGCCAGCAGGAATTTAGAGGGGACTGAAGCTTTCTTT; CDR3aa: CASRNLEGTEAFF
abundance: many; v_gene: TRBV24-1; d_gene: TRBD2; j_gene: TRBJ2-4; CDR3nt: TGTGCCACCAGTGATTTGGCCCCGGGAGGCAAAAACATTCAGTACTTC; CDR3aa: CATSDLAPGGKNIQYF
abundance: few; v_gene: TRBV28; d_gene: NA; j_gene: TRBJ2-5; CDR3nt: TGTGCCAGCAGTCGACAGGATATACAAGAGACCCAGTACTTC; CDR3aa: CASSRQDIQETQYF
abundance: many; v_gene: TRBV7-9; d_gene: NA; j_gene: TRBJ2-1; CDR3nt: TGTGCCAGCAGCTTGGTCTCCCGCGGCCAATGGGATGAGCAGTTCTTC; CDR3aa: CASSLVSRGQWDEQFF
abundance: many; v_gene: TRBV18; d_gene: NA; j_gene: TRBJ2-3; CDR3nt: TGTGCCAGCTCACCCTCGAGGGATACGCAGTATTTT; CDR3aa: CASSPSRDTQYF
abundance: many; v_gene: TRBV3-1; d_gene: NA; j_gene: TRBJ1-1; CDR3nt: TGTGCCAGCAGCCAAGATCACCAGGGAGAAGCTTTCTTT; CDR3aa: CASSQDHQGEAFF
abundance: NA; v_gene: TRBV7-9; d_gene: NA; j_gene: TRBJ2-7; CDR3nt: TGTGCCAGCAGCTTAGGAGGGGGGAACTACGAGCAGTACTTC; CDR3aa: CASSLGGGNYEQYF
abundance: many; v_gene: TRBV28; d_gene: TRBD1; j_gene: TRBJ1-5; CDR3nt: TGTGCCAGCATTAGGACAGGGCTGGGCAATCAGCCCCAGCATTTT; CDR3aa: CASIRTGLGNQPQHF
abundance: many; v_gene: TRBV5-1; d_gene: TRBD2; j_gene: TRBJ2-5; CDR3nt: TGCGCCAGCAGCTTCACGGTCGGCGGGAGAGGAGAGACCCAGTACTTC; CDR3aa: CASSFTVGGRGETQYF
abundance: many; v_gene: TRBV29-1; d_gene: NA; j_gene: TRBJ2-1; CDR3nt: TGCAGCGCAGGACCGCGCAGCTCCTACAATGAGCAGTTCTTC; CDR3aa: CSAGPRSSYNEQFF
abundance: few; v_gene: TRBV28; d_gene: NA; j_gene: TRBJ1-5; CDR3nt: TGTGCCAGCACCTTGTGGGGTTCACAGCAGCCCCAGCATTTT; CDR3aa: CASTLWGSQQPQHF
abundance: many; v_gene: TRBV28; d_gene: NA; j_gene: TRBJ2-7; CDR3nt: TGTGCCAGCAGTTTATGGTCAGGCGAGCAGTACTTC; CDR3aa: CASSLWSGEQYF
abundance: few; v_gene: TRBV3-1; d_gene: NA; j_gene: TRBJ2-2; CDR3nt: TGTGCCAGCAGCCAACGCCCGGGGGCGAACACCGGGGAGCTGTTTTTT; CDR3aa: CASSQRPGANTGELFF
abundance: many; v_gene: TRBV6-1; d_gene: TRBD1; j_gene: TRBJ2-7; CDR3nt: TGTGCCAGCGAAGGGGCCGGGACAGGGTACGCAGAGCAGTACTTC; CDR3aa: CASEGAGTGYAEQYF
abundance: NA; v_gene: TRBV14; d_gene: NA; j_gene: TRBJ1-1; CDR3nt: TGTGCCAGCAGCCCAGGGTGGTCTGAAGCTTTCTTT; CDR3aa: CASSPGWSEAFF
abundance: NA; v_gene: TRBV7-9; d_gene: NA; j_gene: TRBJ2-7; CDR3nt: TGTGCCAGCAGCTACCTACAAGACGAGCAGTACTTC; CDR3aa: CASSYLQDEQYF
abundance: few; v_gene: TRBV11-2; d_gene: TRBD1; j_gene: TRBJ2-7; CDR3nt: TGTGCCAGCAGCCCCCGGACAGGGTGGGGGGAGCAGTACTTC; CDR3aa: CASSPRTGWGEQYF
abundance: many; v_gene: TRBV3-1; d_gene: TRBD1; j_gene: TRBJ1-1; CDR3nt: TGTGCCAGCAGTCACCGGGACAGACAAGCTTTCTTT; CDR3aa: CASSHRDRQAFF
abundance: NA; v_gene: TRBV5-1; d_gene: NA; j_gene: TRBJ1-2; CDR3nt: TGCGCCAGCAGCCTAGATATCCCGTATGGCTACACCTTC; CDR3aa: CASSLDIPYGYTF
abundance: few; v_gene: TRBV28; d_gene: NA; j_gene: TRBJ1-5; CDR3nt: TGTGCCAGCAAAGGGGCAGGGCCAAGCAATCAGCCCCAGCATTTT; CDR3aa: CASKGAGPSNQPQHF
abundance: NA; v_gene: TRBV6-1; d_gene: NA; j_gene: TRBJ1-5; CDR3nt: TGTGCCAGCAGTGAAGGGGGGCATCGCAATCAGCCCCAGCATTTT; CDR3aa: CASSEGGHRNQPQHF
abundance: NA; v_gene: TRBV27; d_gene: NA; j_gene: TRBJ2-7; CDR3nt: TGTGCCAGCAGCTTGTGGTGGTCCAGTCTCAGCTCCTACGAGCAGTACTTC; CDR3aa: CASSLWWSSLSSYEQYF
abundance: many; v_gene: TRBV6-5; d_gene: TRBD2; j_gene: TRBJ2-7; CDR3nt: TGTGCCAGCAGTTACTTTACTCTAGCGGGAGGTTCTGACGAGCAGTACTTC; CDR3aa: CASSYFTLAGGSDEQYF
abundance: NA; v_gene: TRBV6-1; d_gene: TRBD1; j_gene: TRBJ2-7; CDR3nt: TGTGCCAGCAGTCGGGACAGGGGTTTGAACCCATACGAGCAGTACTTC; CDR3aa: CASSRDRGLNPYEQYF
abundance: NA; v_gene: TRBV6-5; d_gene: NA; j_gene: TRBJ1-3; CDR3nt: TGTGCCAGCAGTTACCGGATCACGGGCGGGCTTCACTCTGGAAACACCATATATTTT; CDR3aa: CASSYRITGGLHSGNTIYF